Below, 19 T cell receptor beta chains from the same sample are listed, as sequenced in a study of CD8 T cells in Susac syndrome (dated by TCRdb to between 2019 and 2020). Library prep was done by the immunoSEQ multiplex PCR assay. RNA was extracted with the RNeasy kit and roughly 0.45 to 1 ug was reverse transcribed using random hexamers. TCRdb redid the processing of the public reads, applying fastp at Q25 and MiXCR, and retained in-frame beta chains. Identical CDR3 protein sequences are pooled into one entry, listed with their most common genes and DNA. This sample holds around 130,000 distinct CDR3 sequences; roughly 95% were observed only once. The ten largest clones capture around 0.12% of the sample. The source material was CD4+ T cells from PBMCs. The source of these receptors is a human donor in good health.

The CDR3 protein is CSVARQATSTDTQYF. Here the CDR3 DNA reads TGCAGCGTTGCTCGACAGGCTACGAGCACAGATACGCAGTATTTT. V is TRBV29-1 and J is TRBJ2-3; a weak D match, TRBD1 (6 bases). The CDR3 runs 15 residues. CDR1 is SQVTM, CDR2 ANQGSEA, per germline. Trimming stripped 4 bases from V and 0 bases from J, with 14 bases between.

This clonotype was seen only once. This chain joins TRBV7-2 and TRBJ2-2, with 8 bases matching TRBD1. The ends lost 5 bases at V and 3 bases at J; junction bases unmatched: 5. Germline CDR1 SGHTA, CDR2 FQGNSA. The CDR3 consists of 15 residues. The CDR3 DNA sequence: TGTGCCAGCAGCACCCGACAGGGGTACACCGGGGAGCTGTTTTTT. It encodes CASSTRQGYTGELFF. Together with reference TRBV7-2 and TRBJ2-2, the CDR3 gives the full variable domain: GAGVSQSPSNKVTEKGKDVELRCDPISGHTALYWYRQSLGQGLEFLIYFQGNSAPDKSGLPSDRFSAERTGGSVSTLTIQRTQQEDSAVYLCASSTRQGYTGELFFGEGSRLTVL.

V usage is TRBV25-1 and J usage is TRBJ2-7; 9 bases match TRBD1. J gave up 0 bases and V 1 base, and 7 bases lay outside the gene matches. CDR3 length equals 17 residues. Germline assignment: CDR1 MGHDK and CDR2 SYGVNS. The CDR3 nucleotides read TGTGCCAGCAGTGAATTCGGGACAGGGAGGAGCTCCTACGAGCAGTACTTC. Protein product: CASSEFGTGRSSYEQYF.

This chain connects TRBV13 to TRBJ2-7, with D tentatively TRBD2 (5 bases). Germline loops: CDR1 PRHDT, CDR2 FYEKMQ (reference sequence). The CDR3 spans 15 residues. V was pared by 5 bases and J by 5 bases, with 19 bases between. The CDR3 loop is CASSQRDSRAHEQYF. The CDR3 DNA reads TGTGCCAGCAGCCAGAGGGATTCGCGGGCCCACGAGCAGTACTTC.

This clonotype was picked up a small number of times. V gene TRBV5-1 combines with J gene TRBJ1-3; no definite D call. This CDR3 has 16 amino acids. V shed 0 bases and J shed 0 bases, with 10 bases lying between them. Per germline, CDR1 SGHRS and CDR2 YFSETQ. CDR3: CASSLESLNSGNTIYF. CDR3 nucleotides: TGCGCCAGCAGCTTGGAATCGCTTAACTCTGGAAACACCATATATTTT. Together with reference TRBV5-1 and TRBJ1-3, the CDR3 gives the full variable domain: KAGVTQTPRYLIKTRGQQVTLSCSPISGHRSVSWYQQTPGQGLQFLFEYFSETQRNKGNFPGRFSGRQFSNSRSEMNVSTLELGDSALYLCASSLESLNSGNTIYFGEGSWLTVV.

The genes are TRBV29-1 and TRBJ1-1; TRBD1 matches 8 bases. This CDR3 contains 10 residues. The V segment lost 5 bases and the J segment 8 bases; nucleotides outside the gene matches: 1. The germline gives CDR1 SQVTM, CDR2 ANQGSEA. For the CDR3, the DNA is TGCAGCGTTCGGGACAGGGAAGCTTTCTTT. It yields the protein CSVRDREAFF. Full variable domain (missing parts from reference TRBV29-1 and TRBJ1-1): SAVISQKPSRDICQRGTSLTIQCQVDSQVTMMFWYRQQPGQSLTLIATANQGSEATYESGFVIDKFPISRPNLTFSTLTVSNMSPEDSSIYLCSVRDREAFFGQGTRLTVV.

This clonotype appeared once. The J gene is TRBJ2-1, the V gene TRBV19, with 11 bases lining up with TRBD2. Germline V gene data show CDR1 as LNHDA and CDR2 as SQIVND (reference sequence). The CDR3 length is 16 residues. Losses at the gene ends were 4 bases for V and 7 bases for J; bases not matched to a gene: 9. For the CDR3, the DNA is TGTGCCAGTAGTAATCATAGCGGGAGGGCCAAAAATGAGCAGTTCTTC. Translating it yields CASSNHSGRAKNEQFF.

The V gene is TRBV7-9, the J gene TRBJ1-1, with D perhaps matching TRBD1 (5 bases). CDR3 length equals 14 residues. The V end was cut by 3 bases, the J end by 1 base, with 9 bases between. Germline CDR1 is SEHNR and CDR2 is FQNEAQ (reference sequence). The CDR3, as DNA: TGTGCCAGCAGCTTGCCGACAGAGAACACTGAAGCTTTCTTT. It translates to CASSLPTENTEAFF.

The chain employs TRBV7-2 and TRBJ2-5; no reliable D call. Germline V gives CDR1 SGHTA, CDR2 FQGNSA. V lost 8 bases and J 5 bases, leaving 18 bases between the germline ends. The CDR3 totals 14 residues. In DNA form, the CDR3 reads TGTGCCAGCCCCCCCTCGACCCCCGCCGAGACCCAGTACTTC. Translating gives CASPPSTPAETQYF.

This clonotype came up once. The V call is TRBV5-1, the J call TRBJ1-4, with 9 positions matching TRBD1. The length of the CDR3 is 14 residues. Germline loops: CDR1 SGHRS, CDR2 YFSETQ. V was pared by 4 bases and J by 6 bases, with 4 bases of the junction left unmatched. The CDR3 region is CASSGGTGYEKLFF. CDR3 bases: TGCGCCAGCAGCGGTGGGACAGGGTATGAAAAACTGTTTTTT. The entire variable domain, with the rest obtained from reference TRBV5-1 and TRBJ1-4, is as follows: KAGVTQTPRYLIKTRGQQVTLSCSPISGHRSVSWYQQTPGQGLQFLFEYFSETQRNKGNFPGRFSGRQFSNSRSEMNVSTLELGDSALYLCASSGGTGYEKLFFGSGTQLSVL.

The rearrangement uses TRBV7-9 and TRBJ2-1; 8 bases map to TRBD2. CDR1 is SEHNR, CDR2 FQNEAQ, per germline (reference sequence). The junction had 5 bases not matched to a gene; V was cut back by 8 bases and J by 2 bases. CDR3 length equals 14 residues. This CDR3 reads CASVSGGTYNEQFF. CDR3 nucleotides: TGTGCCAGCGTGAGCGGGGGCACCTACAATGAGCAGTTCTTC.

The genes are TRBV9 and TRBJ2-5, with D perhaps matching TRBD1 or TRBD2 (5 bases each). Germline lookup yields CDR1 SGDLS and CDR2 YYNGEE. V lost 0 bases and J 5 bases, leaving 14 bases between the germline ends. The CDR3 contains 15 residues. This chain's CDR3 is CASSVGLRDGETQYF. The DNA of the CDR3 is TGTGCCAGCAGCGTAGGGCTTCGGGACGGGGAGACCCAGTACTTC.

V is TRBV6-2 or TRBV6-3 and J is TRBJ2-7, with D tentatively TRBD2 (6 bases). Looked up from germline, CDR1 is MNHEY and CDR2 is SVGEGT. V was shortened by 6 bases and J by 4 bases, with 19 bases between the two germline ends. The CDR3 has 15 residues. CDR3 sequence: CASRRYGGRSYEQYF. CDR3 DNA: TGTGCCAGCAGGCGTTACGGGGGACGGAGTTACGAGCAGTACTTC.

This chain connects TRBV5-1 to TRBJ2-1; TRBD2 matches 7 bases. The CDR3 has 13 amino acids. Per germline, CDR1 SGHRS and CDR2 YFSETQ. V shed 1 base, J shed 9 bases, and the junction held 4 bases outside the gene matches. CDR3 sequence (DNA): TGCGCCAGCAGCTTGATAGTAGCGGGTGAGCAGTTCTTC. Translation gives CASSLIVAGEQFF.

V and J are TRBV5-4 and TRBJ1-5, with 12 positions matching TRBD1. The V gene end was trimmed by 1 base and the J gene end by 4 bases; junction bases not matched to a gene: 6. The V gene's germline CDR1 is SGHNT and CDR2 YYREEE (reference sequence). This CDR3 is built from 17 residues. The DNA of the CDR3 is TGTGCCAGCAGCTTGAGTGGGACAGGGGGCGCAAATCAGCCCCAGCATTTT. The encoded protein is CASSLSGTGGANQPQHF.

This clonotype appeared once. The rearrangement links TRBV29-1 to TRBJ2-7; no reliable D call. V was cut by 8 bases and J by 2 bases, with 16 bases left in between. The length of the CDR3 is 13 residues. Germline assignment: CDR1 SQVTM and CDR2 ANQGSEA. CDR3 in amino acids: CSLFGGCPYEQYF. As DNA, the CDR3 is TGCAGCCTGTTTGGTGGCTGTCCCTACGAGCAGTACTTC.

The chain joins TRBV28 to TRBJ2-6; D unresolved. Trimming left V 7 bases short and J 1 base short, with 14 bases between. CDR3 length equals 16 residues. Germline V gene sequence: CDR1 MDHEN, CDR2 SYDVKM. The CDR3 is CASTPPRGSGANVLTF. The CDR3 DNA follows: TGTGCCAGCACCCCGCCCCGAGGTTCTGGGGCCAACGTCCTGACTTTC.

The chain couples TRBV3-1 to TRBJ2-2; D uncertain. V was shortened by 5 bases and J by 5 bases, with 6 bases between the two germline ends. The CDR3 runs to 12 residues. Germline V gene sequence: CDR1 LGHDT, CDR2 YNNKEL (reference sequence). The CDR3 bases are TGTGCCAGCAGCGGGGTGACCGGGGAGCTGTTTTTT. Protein sequence: CASSGVTGELFF.

The chain carries TRBV29-1 and TRBJ1-1, with TRBD1 as a possible D gene (5 bases). Per germline, CDR1 SQVTM and CDR2 ANQGSEA. CDR3 length equals 15 residues. Trimming stripped 3 bases from V and 0 bases from J, with 14 bases between. In DNA, the CDR3 is TGCAGCGTTGATTTGGGGACTTACCTGAACACTGAAGCTTTCTTT. Encoded protein: CSVDLGTYLNTEAFF.